The 7 T cell receptor beta chains reported below all come from one sample, sequenced in a study of OX40 agonist ivuxolimab in advanced cancers. Using immunoSEQ multiplex PCR, the repertoire was profiled, and TCRdb retains in-frame clones only, with some absent. The data contain roughly 8,600 clones, about 81% of them seen just once; the ten biggest clones take up approximately 15%. Sequencing was performed on CD4+ or CD8+ T cells sorted from blood, taken in a trial of the OX40 agonist ivuxolimab. These receptors all stem from an adult with an advanced solid tumor such as melanoma, head and neck, liver or kidney cancer.

The V and J genes are TRBV9 and TRBJ1-6; D ambiguous. Trimming left V 4 bases short and J 15 bases short, with 14 bases between. The CDR3 length is 12 residues. Germline loops: CDR1 SGDLS, CDR2 YYNGEE. The CDR3 region is CASSTRTGGLHF. The CDR3 coding sequence is TGTGCCAGCAGCACGAGGACGGGCGGCCTCCACTTT.

Sample share makes this clone medium-sized. This chain connects TRBV19 to TRBJ2-7; D uncertain. This CDR3 has 12 residues. V was clipped by 2 bases and J by 4 bases, with 6 bases between them. In germline, CDR1 is LNHDA, CDR2 SQIVND (reference sequence). This CDR3 reads CASSIIGYEQYF. CDR3 bases: TGTGCCAGTAGTATAATCGGATACGAGCAGTACTTC.

This chain links TRBV15 with TRBJ2-5, with TRBD2 identical over 8 bases. The CDR3 extends over 13 amino acids. V trimming: 5 bases; J trimming: 5 bases; junction bases outside the gene matches: 4. Germline loops: CDR1 LNHNV, CDR2 YYDKDF (reference sequence). The CDR3: CATSFIAGETQYF. For the CDR3, the DNA is TGTGCCACCAGCTTCATAGCGGGGGAGACCCAGTACTTC. The whole variable domain, filled in from reference TRBV15 and TRBJ2-5, reads DAMVIQNPRYQVTQFGKPVTLSCSQTLNHNVMYWYQQKSSQAPKLLFHYYDKDFNNEADTPDNFQSRRPNTSFCFLDIRSPGLGDTAMYLCATSFIAGETQYFGPGTRLLVL.

This chain joins TRBV2 and TRBJ1-5; D ambiguous. The V gene's germline CDR1 is SNHLY and CDR2 FYNNEI. The ends were cut back, 4 bases at V and 8 bases at J, with 15 bases in the middle. The length of the CDR3 is 14 residues. Here the CDR3 reads CASSVIPGSEPQHF. The CDR3 DNA is TGTGCCAGCAGTGTTATTCCGGGTTCGGAGCCCCAGCATTTT.

The CDR3 loop reads CASSLEIGQTYSNQPQHF. The CDR3 DNA follows: TGTGCCAGCAGCCTAGAAATCGGACAGACGTATAGCAATCAGCCCCAGCATTTT. The rearrangement links TRBV14 to TRBJ1-5; tentatively, D is TRBD1 (6 bases). CDR1 and CDR2 (germline): SGHDN, FVKESK. The V gene lost 4 bases and the J gene lost 0 bases, with 19 bases spanning the gap. The CDR3 spans 18 residues.

The gene calls are TRBV7-9 and TRBJ2-3, with a tentative D call TRBD2 (6 bases). CDR1 is SEHNR and CDR2 is FQNEAQ in the germline V gene (reference sequence). The CDR3 length is 16 residues. Between the trimmed V and J ends, which lost 5 bases and 5 bases, there was a span of 20 bases. CDR3 region: CASSPNPGLGKDTQYF. The CDR3, as DNA: TGTGCCAGCAGCCCAAATCCGGGACTTGGGAAAGATACGCAGTATTTT.

This chain uses TRBV2 with TRBJ1-1; D gene unclear. Germline CDR1 and CDR2: SNHLY and FYNNEI. This CDR3 is 11 amino acids long. V gave up 4 bases and J gave up 8 bases, with 8 bases separating them. CDR3 coding DNA: TGTGCCAGCAGTGTTTTCAGGGAAGCTTTCTTT. Its protein is CASSVFREAFF. Together with reference TRBV2 and TRBJ1-1, the CDR3 gives the full variable domain: EPEVTQTPSHQVTQMGQEVILRCVPISNHLYFYWYRQILGQKVEFLVSFYNNEISEKSEIFDDQFSVERPDGSNFTLKIRSTKLEDSAMYFCASSVFREAFFGQGTRLTVV.